This T cell receptor beta chain was captured by sequencing in a study of human T cells and chemical hapten exposure. Study in general: Patients got weekly scalp diphenylcyclopropenone doses over the approximately 24-week study. Predominantly women, the patients had alopecia areata, totalis or universalis. Findings and limits, study-wide: Alopecia was present in the donors, so their immune response may differ from healthy people's.

TCRdb called the RACE reads again in MiXCR, with one record for every CDR3 protein. Of around 69,000 distinct CDR3 sequences in the sample, about 9% were seen once. The CDR3 runs to 16 residues. Looked up from germline, CDR1 is MDHEN and CDR2 is SYDVKM. With V trimmed by 5 bases and J by 4 bases, 12 bases remained unmatched. Indicated time point: patch test 2, 6 weeks after DPC sensitization. Treatment: therapeutic diphenylcyclopropenone sensitization with weekly scalp DPC. In this sample, this clonotype turned up a few times. What it binds is unknown. The sample was whole blood, taken in connection with sensitization to the hapten diphenylcyclopropenone (DPC). The clonotype comes from a woman between 45 and 60 years old with alopecia areata. Some clones in this sample may be carry-over from other donors' samples. V usage is TRBV28 and J usage is TRBJ2-7; the match to TRBD2 covers 9 bases. The CDR3 DNA follows: TGTGCCAGCAGTCCCCCAGGAGCGGGAGGAATTTACGAGCAGTACTTC. This sequence encodes CASSPPGAGGIYEQYF.